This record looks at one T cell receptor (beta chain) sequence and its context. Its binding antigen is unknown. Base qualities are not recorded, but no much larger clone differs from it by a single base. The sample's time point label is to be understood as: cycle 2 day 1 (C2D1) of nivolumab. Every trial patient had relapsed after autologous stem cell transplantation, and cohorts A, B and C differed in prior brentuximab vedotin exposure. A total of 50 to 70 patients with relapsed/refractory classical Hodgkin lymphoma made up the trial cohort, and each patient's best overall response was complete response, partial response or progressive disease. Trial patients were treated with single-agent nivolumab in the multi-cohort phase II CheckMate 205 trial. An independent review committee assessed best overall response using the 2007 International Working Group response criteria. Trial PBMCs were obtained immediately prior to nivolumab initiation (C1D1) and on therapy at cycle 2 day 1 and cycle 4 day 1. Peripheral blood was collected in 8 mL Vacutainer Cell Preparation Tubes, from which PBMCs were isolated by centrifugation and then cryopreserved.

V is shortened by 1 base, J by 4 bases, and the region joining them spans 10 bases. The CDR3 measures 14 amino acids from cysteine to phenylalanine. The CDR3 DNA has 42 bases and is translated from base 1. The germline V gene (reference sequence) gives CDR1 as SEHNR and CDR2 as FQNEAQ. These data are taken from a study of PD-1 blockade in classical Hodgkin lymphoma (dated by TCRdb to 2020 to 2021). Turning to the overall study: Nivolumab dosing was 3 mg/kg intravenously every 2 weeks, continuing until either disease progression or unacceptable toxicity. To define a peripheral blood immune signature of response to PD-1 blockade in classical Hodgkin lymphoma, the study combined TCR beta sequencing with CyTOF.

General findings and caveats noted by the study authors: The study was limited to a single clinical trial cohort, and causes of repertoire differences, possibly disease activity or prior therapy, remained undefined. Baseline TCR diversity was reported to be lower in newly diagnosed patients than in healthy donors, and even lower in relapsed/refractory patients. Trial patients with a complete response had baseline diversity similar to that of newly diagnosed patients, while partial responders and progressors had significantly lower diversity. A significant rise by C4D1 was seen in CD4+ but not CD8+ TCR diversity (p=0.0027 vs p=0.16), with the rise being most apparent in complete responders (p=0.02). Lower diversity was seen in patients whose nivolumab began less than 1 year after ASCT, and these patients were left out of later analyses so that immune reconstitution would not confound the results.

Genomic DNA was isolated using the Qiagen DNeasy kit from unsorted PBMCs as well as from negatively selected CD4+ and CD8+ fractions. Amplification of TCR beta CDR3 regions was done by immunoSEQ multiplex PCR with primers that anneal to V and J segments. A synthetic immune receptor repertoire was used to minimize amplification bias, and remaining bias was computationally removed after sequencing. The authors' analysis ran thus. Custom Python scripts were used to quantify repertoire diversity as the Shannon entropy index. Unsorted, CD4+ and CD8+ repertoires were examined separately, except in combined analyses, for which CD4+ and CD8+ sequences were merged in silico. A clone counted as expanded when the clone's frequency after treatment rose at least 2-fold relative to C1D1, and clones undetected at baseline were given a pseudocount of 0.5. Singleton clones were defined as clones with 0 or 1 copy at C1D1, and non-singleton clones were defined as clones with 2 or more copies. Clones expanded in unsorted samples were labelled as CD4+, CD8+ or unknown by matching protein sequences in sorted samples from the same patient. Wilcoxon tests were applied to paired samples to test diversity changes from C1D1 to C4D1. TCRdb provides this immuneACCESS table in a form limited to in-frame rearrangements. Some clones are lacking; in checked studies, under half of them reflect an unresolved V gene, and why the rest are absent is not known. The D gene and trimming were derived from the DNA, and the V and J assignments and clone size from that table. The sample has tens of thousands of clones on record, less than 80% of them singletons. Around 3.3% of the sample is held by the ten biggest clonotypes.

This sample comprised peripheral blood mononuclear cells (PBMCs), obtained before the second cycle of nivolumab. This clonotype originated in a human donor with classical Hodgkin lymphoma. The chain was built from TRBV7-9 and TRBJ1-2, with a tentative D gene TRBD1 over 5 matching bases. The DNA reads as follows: TGTGCCAGCAGCTTAGGGACATCAACCTATGGCTACACCTTC. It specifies CASSLGTSTYGYTF.